This TCR beta chain was found in a study of T cell repertoires in aging, cancer and after chemotherapy. A mixed TRB-A/B primer pool amplified rearranged TRB by multiplex touch-down PCR. TCRdb itself ran the multiplex PCR reads through MiXCR, one entry per CDR3 protein. This sample has approximately 2,500 distinct CDR3 sequences, with over 65% found just once. Amplification of TCR beta used genomic DNA extracted from peripheral blood. This CDR3 comprises 16 residues. The V and J ends lost 0 bases and 5 bases, in that order; junction bases with no gene match: 7. CDR1 is SQVTM, CDR2 ANQGSEA, per germline.

This chain joins TRBV29-1 and TRBJ2-1; 10 bases are shared with TRBD2. The sequencing input was blood. The source of this sequence is a human donor with a solid tumor. The CDR3 DNA is TGCAGCGTTGAAGATCCTTGGACTAGCGGCCACAATGAGCAGTTCTTC. Protein sequence: CSVEDPWTSGHNEQFF.